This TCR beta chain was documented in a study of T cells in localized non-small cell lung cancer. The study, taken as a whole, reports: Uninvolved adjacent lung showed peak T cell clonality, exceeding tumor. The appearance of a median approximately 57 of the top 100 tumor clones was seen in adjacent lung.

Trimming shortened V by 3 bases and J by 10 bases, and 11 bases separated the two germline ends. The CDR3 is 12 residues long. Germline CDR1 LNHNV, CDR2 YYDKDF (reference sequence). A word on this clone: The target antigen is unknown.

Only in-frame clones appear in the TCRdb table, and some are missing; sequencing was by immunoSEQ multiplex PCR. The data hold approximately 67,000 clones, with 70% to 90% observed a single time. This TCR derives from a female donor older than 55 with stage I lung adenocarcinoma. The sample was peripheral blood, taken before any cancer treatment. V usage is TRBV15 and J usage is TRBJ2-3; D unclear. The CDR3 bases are TGTGCCACCAGCAGGGAAGTTGGGTCGCAGTATTTT. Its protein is CATSREVGSQYF.